The entry that follows covers one TCR beta chain sequence. The junction and the germline gene differ at one end; a read error may be behind it. Here immunoSEQ multiplex PCR was the method, and the copy in TCRdb shows in-frame clones only, minus some. The profile covers 200,000 to 300,000 clones, with 84% appearing a single time and roughly 8.6% taken by the ten largest. This sample was included in a study of blood T cell repertoires in COVID-19. The CDR3 has 17 amino acids. The germline gives CDR1 SSHAT, CDR2 FNYEAQ (reference sequence). The material sequenced was peripheral blood. V usage is TRBV7-7 and J usage is TRBJ2-6; 8 bases are shared with TRBD1. This TCR came from a human donor in a cohort sampled during active COVID-19. DNA of the CDR3: TGTGCTAGCAGCCCTAAGGACAGGGCGCCTGGGGCCAACGTCCTGACTTTC. It encodes CASSPKDRAPGANVLTF.